Listed below are T cell receptor beta chains from one sample, sequenced in a study of identical twins. In TCRdb, the 5' RACE reads were re-called with MiXCR into one record per CDR3 protein. The table records nearly 200,000 distinct CDR3 sequences, 15% to 20% of them present only once. The sample was also linked to a second study, of T cells expressing NK-cell markers.

The sequencing sample was made of CD8+ T cells sorted from blood. The source is a woman aged 18-30 years in good health. CDR3s include the opening cysteine and the closing phenylalanine or tryptophan. A D gene is named only where the DNA matches it firmly. For some rows the clone size is stated as once, few or many, or as a class when expanded; others skip it.

J	D	size	V	CDR3	DNA
TRBJ2-7	-	-	TRBV28	CASGGQGKAVYEQYF	TGTGCCAGCGGGGGGCAGGGTAAGGCTGTCTACGAGCAGTACTTC
TRBJ2-3	-	-	TRBV11-2	CASGVGTSSTDTQYF	TGTGCCAGTGGGGTAGGGACCTCAAGCACAGATACGCAGTATTTT
TRBJ2-7	-	few	TRBV5-1	CASSSPTVPGTEQYF	TGCGCCAGCAGCTCACCGACAGTGCCTGGGACGGAGCAGTACTTC
TRBJ2-3	TRBD1	-	TRBV10-3	CAISPGQGGADTQYF	TGTGCCATCAGCCCCGGACAGGGGGGAGCAGATACGCAGTATTTT
TRBJ2-1	TRBD2	many	TRBV6-5	CASSSEGLHNEQFF	TGTGCCAGCAGTTCCGAGGGACTACACAATGAGCAGTTCTTC
TRBJ2-3	TRBD2	few	TRBV27	CASSLGTSGADTQYF	TGTGCCAGCAGTTTAGGGACTAGCGGGGCAGATACGCAGTATTTT
TRBJ2-1	-	-	TRBV20-1	CSARAGRGMDNEQFF	TGCAGTGCTAGAGCGGGAAGGGGGATGGACAATGAGCAGTTCTTC
TRBJ2-5	-	-	TRBV5-1	CASSPDRQETQYF	TGCGCCAGCAGCCCCGACAGGCAAGAGACCCAGTACTTC
TRBJ2-7	TRBD1	-	TRBV3-1	CASSQLWDRTTSYEQYF	TGTGCCAGCAGCCAACTATGGGACAGGACAACCTCCTACGAGCAGTACTTC
TRBJ2-7	-	few	TRBV29-1	CSVVSPRTYEQYF	TGCAGCGTTGTGAGCCCGAGGACTTACGAGCAGTACTTC
TRBJ2-3	-	-	TRBV24-1	CATKGPGRTGTQYF	TGTGCCACCAAGGGTCCCGGAAGAACAGGTACGCAGTATTTT
TRBJ2-5	-	few	TRBV6-5	CASSYREIQETQYF	TGTGCCAGCAGTTACAGGGAGATCCAAGAGACCCAGTACTTC
TRBJ2-1	-	few	TRBV7-6	CASSLGSLLGNEQFF	TGTGCCAGCAGCTTGGGTAGCCTTCTCGGGAATGAGCAGTTCTTC
TRBJ2-5	TRBD2	few	TRBV5-1	CASGATGTSGDLEETQYF	TGCGCCAGCGGCGCTACCGGGACTAGCGGGGATCTTGAGGAGACCCAGTACTTC
TRBJ2-1	-	few	TRBV12-5	CASGLVLRGDEQFF	TGTGCTAGTGGTTTGGTACTGCGGGGCGATGAGCAGTTCTTC
TRBJ2-1	TRBD1	-	TRBV20-1	CSRRGQGDHEQFF	TGCAGTCGTCGGGGACAGGGTGACCATGAGCAGTTCTTC
TRBJ1-2	TRBD1	-	TRBV20-1	CSARPRTTGQGVNYGYTF	TGCAGTGCTCGACCTCGTACAACGGGACAGGGCGTTAACTATGGCTACACCTTC
TRBJ2-1	-	-	TRBV2	CASRDDFYGTGGGNEQFF	TGTGCCAGCAGGGACGACTTCTACGGGACTGGGGGCGGGAATGAGCAGTTCTTC
TRBJ2-7	-	-	TRBV20-1	CSAPSRDSSYEQYF	TGCAGTGCCCCCTCACGGGACTCCTCCTACGAGCAGTACTTC
TRBJ1-2	TRBD1	few	TRBV7-8	CASGDRGPVYGYTF	TGTGCCAGCGGGGACAGGGGCCCCGTCTATGGCTACACCTTC
TRBJ2-3	-	-	TRBV5-6	CASSPTGQYAGDTQYF	TGTGCCAGCAGCCCCACAGGACAATATGCGGGAGATACGCAGTATTTT
TRBJ2-1	-	few	TRBV12-3/TRBV12-4	CASSLREAFYNEQFF	TGTGCCAGCAGTTTAAGAGAAGCCTTCTACAATGAGCAGTTCTTC
TRBJ1-1	-	-	TRBV14	CASADLNTEAFF	TGTGCCAGCGCAGACCTGAACACTGAAGCTTTCTTT
TRBJ1-1	TRBD1	-	TRBV7-9	CASSLPLRQGMNTEAFF	TGTGCCAGCAGCCTCCCCCTCCGACAGGGGATGAACACTGAAGCTTTCTTT
TRBJ2-5	-	few	TRBV7-2	CASSGLSGETQYF	TGTGCCAGCAGCGGCCTCAGTGGGGAGACCCAGTACTTC
TRBJ1-1	-	-	TRBV19	CASSQGPEAFF	TGTGCCAGTAGTCAGGGGCCTGAAGCTTTCTTT
TRBJ2-7	-	few	TRBV5-1	CASSLQGRDEQYF	TGCGCCAGCAGCTTGCAAGGTCGGGACGAGCAGTACTTC
TRBJ2-5	-	-	TRBV20-1	CSARGRPIQETQYF	TGCAGTGCTAGGGGTAGACCCATACAAGAGACCCAGTACTTC
TRBJ2-2	TRBD2	-	TRBV5-1	CASSSWTSGAERELFF	TGCGCCAGCAGCTCTTGGACTAGCGGGGCGGAAAGGGAGCTGTTTTTT